The TCR beta chain under discussion was sequenced for a study of CXCR3-negative and CXCR3-positive naive CD8 T cells. Study-wide results and caveats: Naive CXCR3-negative cells resembled naive CXCR3-positive cells in TRBV-TRBJ usage; memory cells differed. Cryopreserved PBMCs had partly decreased CXCR3 expression; fresh PBMCs were used in most assays.

On this clonotype itself: The target antigen is unknown.

300,000 cells per CD8+ T cell subset were flow-sorted in triplicate. Naive CD8+ T cells showed CD45RO-CCR7+CD27+CD95-. In preparing the TRB cDNA libraries, 5' RACE with UMI labels was used. TCRdb re-called the 5' RACE reads and catalogs CDR3 proteins one per entry, DNA excluded. The sample has fewer than 90,000 distinct CDR3 sequences. The receptor was isolated from a human donor in good health. Some clones in this sample may be carry-over from other donors' samples. Sequences were obtained from naive CXCR3- CD8+ T cells from blood. Subset here: CD45RO-CCR7+CD27+CD95- naive CD8+ T cells lacking CXCR3 (TNR3-).

This CDR3 is CASSYPGLAGYNEQFF. The rearrangement uses TRBV6-5 and TRBJ2-1; TCRdb picks TRBD2, but there is no DNA to check that call. The CDR3 sequence is 16 residues long. From germline, CDR1 is MNHEY and CDR2 SVGAGI.